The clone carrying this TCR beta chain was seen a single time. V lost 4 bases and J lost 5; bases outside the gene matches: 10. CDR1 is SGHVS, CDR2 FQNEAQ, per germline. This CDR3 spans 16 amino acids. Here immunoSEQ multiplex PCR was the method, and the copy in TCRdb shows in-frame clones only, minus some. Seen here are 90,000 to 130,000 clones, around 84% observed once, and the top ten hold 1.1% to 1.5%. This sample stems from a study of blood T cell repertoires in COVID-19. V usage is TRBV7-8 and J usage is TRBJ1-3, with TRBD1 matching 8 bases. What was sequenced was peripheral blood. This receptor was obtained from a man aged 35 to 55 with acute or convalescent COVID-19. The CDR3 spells CASSSQVRTGRNTIYF. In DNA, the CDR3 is TGTGCCAGCAGCTCTCAAGTTAGGACAGGGCGAAACACCATATATTTT.